The following is a T cell receptor (beta chain) sequence with its context. The target antigen is unknown. TCRdb fed the RT-PCR reads into MiXCR, producing one record per CDR3 protein. The table lists 550,000 to 800,000 distinct CDR3 sequences, over 11% of them singletons. The data belong to a study of response to subunit inactivated influenza vaccine. Study results and caveats: Each seasonal flu vaccination may recruit only limited new T cells, authors suggested.

V was trimmed by 0 bases and J by 4 bases, leaving 14 bases between them. The CDR3 spans 16 residues. CDR1 and CDR2 from the germline V gene are SGDLS and YYNGEE. The material was PBMCs from blood, obtained 14 days before vaccination. V gene TRBV9 combines with J gene TRBJ2-1, with D perhaps matching TRBD2 (5 bases). This clonotype was sampled from a man between 45 and 60 years old who received an inactivated influenza vaccine. The CDR3 DNA reads TGTGCCAGCAGCGTAGGGGGTTCGGGGATATACAATGAGCAGTTCTTC. Its protein is CASSVGGSGIYNEQFF.